The 30 T cell receptor beta chains listed next were all sequenced from one sample in a study of blood T cell repertoires in COVID-19. Sequencing was performed with immunoSEQ multiplex PCR; in TCRdb, only in-frame clones are kept and a portion is missing. The sample contains over 200,000 clones, approximately 90% of which appear only once. What was sequenced was peripheral blood. The receptor source for this set is a man aged 35 to 55 with acute or convalescent COVID-19.

The V call is TRBV18, the J call TRBJ2-1; D possibly corresponds to TRBD1 (5 bases). Per germline, CDR1 KGHSH and CDR2 LQKENI. Deletions cut 2 bases from V and 0 bases from J, with 11 bases between. CDR3 size: 16 residues. This CDR3 is CASSPGPTVSYNEQFF. CDR3 nucleotides: TGTGCCAGCTCACCAGGGCCGACAGTCTCCTACAATGAGCAGTTCTTC. Complete variable domain (other parts from reference TRBV18 and TRBJ2-1): NAGVMQNPRHLVRRRGQEARLRCSPMKGHSHVYWYRQLPEEGLKFMVYLQKENIIDESGMPKERFSAEFPKEGPSILRIQQVVRGDSAAYFCASSPGPTVSYNEQFFGPGTRLTVL.

The chain links TRBV11-2 to TRBJ2-1; 7 nucleotides align to TRBD2. Germline CDR1 is SGHAT and CDR2 is FQNNGV. The CDR3 covers 14 residues. The V segment lost 5 bases and the J segment 5 bases; nucleotides outside the gene matches: 6. CDR3: CASSLSGNHNEQFF. As DNA, the CDR3 is TGTGCCAGCAGCCTAAGCGGGAATCACAATGAGCAGTTCTTC.

The chain employs TRBV6-5 and TRBJ1-5; D ambiguous. V lost 7 bases and J lost 0, with 13 bases in between. The CDR3 has 15 amino acids. Per germline, CDR1 MNHEY and CDR2 SVGAGI. The CDR3 coding sequence is TGTGCCAGCAAGTCTAGTCCATATAGCAATCAGCCCCAGCATTTT. It is translated as CASKSSPYSNQPQHF.

The V gene is TRBV5-1, the J gene TRBJ1-2, with a tentative D call TRBD1 (6 bases). The germline CDR1 and CDR2 sequences are SGHRS and YFSETQ. V lost 3 bases and J 8 bases, leaving 23 bases between the germline ends. The CDR3 has 16 amino acids. The CDR3 DNA sequence: TGCGCCAGCAGCTCCCTTACCTCCGGGACACTTAGCGGCTACACCTTC. Translation gives CASSSLTSGTLSGYTF.

CDR3 coding DNA: TGTGCCATCAGTGACGGCGGCGGAGAGACCCAGTACTTC. Translation: CAISDGGGETQYF. The chain uses TRBV10-3 and TRBJ2-5, with D hard to call. Deletions cut 3 bases from V and 4 bases from J, with 9 bases between. CDR1 and CDR2 from the germline V gene are ENHRY and SYGVKD. The CDR3 is made up of 13 amino acids.

The chain couples TRBV7-2 to TRBJ2-7; 7 bases map to TRBD1. Germline V CDR1 and CDR2: SGHTA, FQGNSA. The CDR3 consists of 14 residues. Trimming at V came to 1 base and at J to 2 bases, leaving 2 bases not matched to a gene. CDR3 nucleotides: TGTGCCAGCAGCTTAGGACAGGGAACCTACGAGCAGTACTTC. This gives the protein CASSLGQGTYEQYF.

The chain links TRBV6-5 to TRBJ2-1; 9 positions match TRBD2. Germline CDR1 is MNHEY and CDR2 is SVGAGI. CDR3 length: 14 amino acids. Trimming cost V 5 bases and J 7 bases; bases outside gene matches: 6. CDR3 sequence: CASSPGLARNEQFF. The CDR3 DNA follows: TGTGCCAGCAGTCCCGGACTAGCGAGGAATGAGCAGTTCTTC.

As concerns this clone: The sample has other DNA sequences that encode this CDR3 too. The gene calls are TRBV7-9 and TRBJ1-2, with 8 nucleotides matching TRBD1. V lost 5 bases to trimming and J lost 1 base; unmatched junction nucleotides: 6. The V gene's germline CDR1 is SEHNR and CDR2 FQNEAQ (reference sequence). The CDR3 is made up of 15 amino acids. DNA of the CDR3: TGTGCCAGCAGCCCTAGGACAGGGCTTAACTATGGCTACACCTTC. It encodes CASSPRTGLNYGYTF.

The chain employs TRBV18 and TRBJ1-5, with TRBD1 identical over 8 bases. Germline CDR1 KGHSH, CDR2 LQKENI. J lost 2 bases, V lost 4 bases, and 13 bases had no gene match. The CDR3 contains 18 residues. The CDR3 DNA is TGTGCCAGCTCACTCACACCTTTTTGGGGACAGGGCAATCAGCCCCAGCATTTT. This translates into CASSLTPFWGQGNQPQHF.

The chain combines TRBV7-8 with TRBJ1-5; unclear D gene. Germline V gene sequence: CDR1 SGHVS, CDR2 FQNEAQ. Trimming removed 0 bases from V and 0 bases from J, with 6 bases in between. The CDR3 covers 15 residues. The CDR3 DNA is TGTGCCAGCAGCTTAGCACATTCTAGCAATCAGCCCCAGCATTTT. This sequence encodes CASSLAHSSNQPQHF.

The chain is built from TRBV4-3 and TRBJ2-7, with D possibly being TRBD2 (7 bases). Germline CDR1 reads LGHNA; CDR2 reads YSLEER. The germline V and J ends were trimmed by 0 bases and 2 bases, with 11 bases remaining between them. The CDR3 is made up of 15 amino acids. The CDR3 DNA is TGCGCCAGCAGCCAAGATAAGGGGGGGCCCTACGAGCAGTACTTC. This translates into CASSQDKGGPYEQYF.

The rearrangement joins TRBV7-2 to TRBJ2-1; 13 bases line up with TRBD2. Trimming cost V 4 bases and J 8 bases; bases outside gene matches: 8. The CDR3 is made up of 16 amino acids. Germline CDR1 SGHTA, CDR2 FQGNSA. The DNA for the CDR3 is TGTGCCAGCAGCTCCCGGGGACTAGCGGGGAGGGATGAGCAGTTCTTC. Its protein is CASSSRGLAGRDEQFF.

The chain combines TRBV15 with TRBJ1-3, with TRBD1 matching 8 bases. The CDR3 totals 16 residues. With V trimmed by 0 bases and J by 6 bases, 7 bases remained unmatched. Germline CDR1 LNHNV, CDR2 YYDKDF (reference sequence). Here the CDR3 DNA reads TGTGCCACCAGCAGAGATTATATGGGACAGGAAAACACCATATATTTT. Its translation is CATSRDYMGQENTIYF.

This chain joins TRBV2 and TRBJ2-1; weak D call: TRBD2 (6 bases). CDR1 SNHLY and CDR2 FYNNEI come from the germline V gene. Trimming stripped 3 bases from V and 0 bases from J, with 9 bases between. This CDR3 contains 15 residues. CDR3 in amino acids: CASSDSGSSYNEQFF. CDR3 bases: TGTGCCAGCAGTGATTCCGGGAGCTCCTACAATGAGCAGTTCTTC.

The V call is TRBV5-1, the J call TRBJ1-2; D remains unclear. The germline V gene has CDR1 SGHRS and CDR2 YFSETQ. The CDR3 sequence is 14 residues long. V was clipped by 2 bases and J by 6 bases, with 14 bases between them. CDR3: CASSFLAGYHGYTF. The DNA for the CDR3 is TGCGCCAGCAGCTTTCTAGCCGGGTACCATGGCTACACCTTC.

This chain links TRBV2 with TRBJ1-1; tentatively, D is TRBD1 (5 bases). The CDR3 is 12 residues long. Germline CDR1 SNHLY, CDR2 FYNNEI. V dropped 9 bases and J dropped 5 bases, with 13 bases sitting between them. The CDR3 is CARATDRTEAFF. CDR3 nucleotides: TGTGCCAGGGCGACAGATAGAACTGAAGCTTTCTTT.

The chain carries TRBV7-2 and TRBJ1-6, with D perhaps matching TRBD1 (5 bases). Germline CDR1 reads SGHTA; CDR2 reads FQGNSA. V dropped 5 bases and J dropped 4 bases, with 12 bases sitting between them. The CDR3 spans 15 residues. This CDR3 reads CASSATGHYNSPLHF. CDR3 in DNA: TGTGCCAGCAGCGCTACAGGTCATTATAATTCACCCCTCCACTTT.

This clone came up many times. This chain connects TRBV7-9 to TRBJ2-2, with D perhaps TRBD2 (6 bases). V lost 5 bases and J lost 7, with 14 bases in between. The germline CDR1 and CDR2 sequences are SEHNR and FQNEAQ (reference sequence). The CDR3 consists of 14 residues. The CDR3 spells CASSPARGGGELFF. The CDR3 DNA sequence: TGTGCCAGCAGCCCGGCTAGGGGAGGCGGGGAGCTGTTTTTT.

This rearrangement joins TRBV9 to TRBJ1-2; D might be TRBD1 (5 bases). CDR1 is SGDLS and CDR2 is YYNGEE in the germline V gene. This CDR3 contains 17 residues. Trimming left V 1 base short and J 2 bases short, with 18 bases between. This CDR3 is CASSVTFLTTVNYGYTF. CDR3 sequence (DNA): TGTGCCAGCAGCGTAACTTTTCTGACGACAGTCAACTATGGCTACACCTTC.

The chain is built from TRBV6-6 and TRBJ1-5, with a tentative D call TRBD1 (5 bases). Germline CDR1 reads MNHNY; CDR2 reads SVGAGI (reference sequence). Trimming stripped 5 bases from V and 7 bases from J, with 21 bases between. This CDR3 comprises 16 residues. The CDR3 region has the DNA TGTGCCAGCAGTGCCCGACAGAACGCGAAAAAACAGCCCCAGCATTTT. This encodes CASSARQNAKKQPQHF.

V usage is TRBV5-5 and J usage is TRBJ2-7; 7 bases map to TRBD2. CDR1 and CDR2 (germline): SGHKS, YYEKEE (reference sequence). The CDR3 covers 15 residues. J was trimmed by 3 bases and V by 4 bases; bases with no gene match: 10. In nucleotides, the CDR3 is TGTGCCAGCAGCGTGGGGACCGGGACTATCTACGAGCAGTACTTC. Translated, it gives CASSVGTGTIYEQYF.

This sequence joins TRBV10-1 and TRBJ2-7, with D possibly matching TRBD1 (5 bases). The CDR3 sequence is 14 residues long. V lost 3 bases and J 9 bases, leaving 18 bases between the germline ends. Germline V gene sequence: CDR1 WNHNN, CDR2 SYGVQD (reference sequence). The CDR3 DNA sequence: TGCGCCAGCAGTGACGGAACAAAGGGGTCGGTGCAGTACTTC. Encoded protein: CASSDGTKGSVQYF.

The chain employs TRBV30 and TRBJ2-2, with a tentative D call TRBD1 (6 bases). Germline V lookup: CDR1 GTSNPN, CDR2 SVGIG (reference sequence). The CDR3 spans 14 residues. V was trimmed by 3 bases and J by 5 bases, leaving 13 bases between them. The DNA for the CDR3 is TGTGCCTGGAGGAGAGGGCAGGGGACCGGGGAGCTGTTTTTT. Its protein product is CAWRRGQGTGELFF.

The genes are TRBV14 and TRBJ1-1; D possibly corresponds to TRBD1 (5 bases). The CDR3 is made up of 14 amino acids. CDR1 SGHDN and CDR2 FVKESK come from the germline V gene. V lost 4 bases and J lost 4, with 13 bases in between. The CDR3 DNA reads TGTGCCAGCAGCCTCGGGAGAGGGACCACTGAAGCTTTCTTT. It yields the protein CASSLGRGTTEAFF.

V usage is TRBV11-2 and J usage is TRBJ2-7; D gene uncertain. CDR3 length equals 13 residues. Germline values: CDR1 SGHAT, CDR2 FQNNGV. V lost 5 bases, J lost 2 bases, and 10 bases lay in between. DNA of the CDR3: TGTGCCAGCAGCCATATTTCAGCCTACGAGCAGTACTTC. Amino acid sequence: CASSHISAYEQYF. The full variable domain, with the rest looked up from reference TRBV11-2 and TRBJ2-7, is EAGVAQSPRYKIIEKRQSVAFWCNPISGHATLYWYQQILGQGPKLLIQFQNNGVVDDSQLPKDRFSAERLKGVDSTLKIQPAKLEDSAVYLCASSHISAYEQYFGPGTRLTVT.

This sequence joins TRBV4-1 and TRBJ1-1; TRBD1 might be the D (5 bases). From germline, CDR1 is MGHRA and CDR2 YSYEKL. The CDR3 loop spans 16 amino acids. V was pared by 7 bases and J by 1 base, with 19 bases between. The CDR3 DNA sequence: TGCGCCAGCAATGGGGAATGGGGGGAGAGGAACACTGAAGCTTTCTTT. Protein: CASNGEWGERNTEAFF.

In the case of this clone: Other DNA sequences from this sample encode an identical CDR3 as well. The chain links TRBV7-9 to TRBJ2-7, with D perhaps TRBD1 (5 bases). V shed 5 bases and J shed 1 base, with 15 bases lying between them. The CDR3 runs 15 residues. Germline lookup yields CDR1 SEHNR and CDR2 FQNEAQ (reference sequence). The CDR3 is CASSLPRTGSYEQYF. In nucleotides, the CDR3 is TGTGCCAGCAGCCTCCCCCGCACAGGATCCTACGAGCAGTACTTC.

The genes are TRBV24-1 and TRBJ2-5; TRBD1 might be the D (6 bases). Per the germline V gene, CDR1 is KGHDR and CDR2 is SFDVKD. The CDR3 covers 18 residues. Trimming removed 3 bases from V and 1 base from J, with 20 bases in between. CDR3 sequence: CATSDSRPTGVLQETQYF. The CDR3, as DNA: TGTGCCACCAGTGATAGTCGCCCGACAGGAGTTCTCCAAGAGACCCAGTACTTC.

This rearrangement joins TRBV4-3 to TRBJ2-7; TRBD2 agrees at 9 bases. The V gene's germline CDR1 is LGHNA and CDR2 YSLEER. The CDR3 length is 16 residues. Losses at the gene ends were 3 bases for V and 1 base for J; bases not matched to a gene: 7. CDR3 residues: CASSHSSGSRSYEQYF. The DNA of the CDR3 is TGCGCCAGCAGCCATAGTAGCGGGAGTCGGTCCTACGAGCAGTACTTC.

The chain joins TRBV28 to TRBJ1-2; D possibly corresponds to TRBD1 (5 bases). Per germline, CDR1 MDHEN and CDR2 SYDVKM. There are 13 residues in the CDR3. V lost 6 bases, J lost 2 bases, and 10 bases lay in between. Written as DNA, the CDR3 is TGTGCCAGCAGCCTCGGGGGGAACTATGGCTACACCTTC. Encoded protein: CASSLGGNYGYTF.